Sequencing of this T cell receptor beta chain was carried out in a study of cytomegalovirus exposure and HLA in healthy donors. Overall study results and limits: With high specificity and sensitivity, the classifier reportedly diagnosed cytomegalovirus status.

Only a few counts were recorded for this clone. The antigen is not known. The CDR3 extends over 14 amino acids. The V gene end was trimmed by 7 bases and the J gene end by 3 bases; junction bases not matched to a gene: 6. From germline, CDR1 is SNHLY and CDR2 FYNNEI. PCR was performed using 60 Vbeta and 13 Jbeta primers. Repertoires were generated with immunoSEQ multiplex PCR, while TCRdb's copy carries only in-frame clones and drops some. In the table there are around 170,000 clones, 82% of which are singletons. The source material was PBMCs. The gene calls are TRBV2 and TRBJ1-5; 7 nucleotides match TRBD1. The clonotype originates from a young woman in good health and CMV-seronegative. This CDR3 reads CASTWTGDNQPQHF. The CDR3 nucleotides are TGTGCCAGCACCTGGACAGGCGACAATCAGCCCCAGCATTTT.